This TCR beta chain was identified during a study of blood T cell repertoires in COVID-19. About the research overall: The United States, Italy and Spain supplied acute and convalescent COVID-19 samples.

Original data processing: Amplification with reference gene primers provided the estimates of nucleated cell counts. The protocol was immunoSEQ multiplex PCR, while the TCRdb copy is restricted to in-frame clones and leaves out a portion. V and J calls and clone size are those listed in that table; D and trimming were worked out from the DNA. Among around 96,000 clones listed, more than 90% were seen once. J was trimmed by 6 bases and V by 6 bases; bases with no gene match: 16. This CDR3 is 16 amino acids long. Per germline, CDR1 SQVTM and CDR2 ANQGSEA. The receptor was isolated from a human donor with active COVID-19. The donor label of this sample is uncertain. Sequenced input: peripheral blood. The rearrangement links TRBV29-1 to TRBJ2-3, with 9 positions matching TRBD1. CDR3 nucleotides: TGCAGCGTCGACTCAGGGGACAGGGCTGTGATGGATACGCAGTATTTT. Its protein product is CSVDSGDRAVMDTQYF.